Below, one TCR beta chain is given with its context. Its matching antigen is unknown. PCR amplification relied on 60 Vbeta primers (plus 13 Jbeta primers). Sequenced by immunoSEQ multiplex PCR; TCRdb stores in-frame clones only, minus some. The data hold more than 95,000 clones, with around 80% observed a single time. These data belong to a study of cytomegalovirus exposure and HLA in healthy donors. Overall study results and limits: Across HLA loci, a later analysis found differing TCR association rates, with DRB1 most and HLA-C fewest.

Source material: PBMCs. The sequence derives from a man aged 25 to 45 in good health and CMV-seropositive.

CDR3 sequence reads: CAWDTGSGSRNEQFF. In DNA form, the CDR3 reads TGTGCCTGGGACACGGGAAGCGGGAGTCGGAATGAGCAGTTCTTC. The chain employs TRBV30 and TRBJ2-1; TRBD2 matches 8 bases. The germline V gene encodes CDR1 GTSNPN and CDR2 SVGIG (reference sequence). V was clipped by 5 bases and J by 7 bases; unmatched bases: 13. CDR3 length equals 15 residues. The variable domain in full, with the rest retrieved from reference TRBV30 and TRBJ2-1, is SQTIHQWPATLVQPVGSPLSLECTVEGTSNPNLYWYRQAAGRGLQLLFYSVGIGQISSEVPQNLSASRPQDRQFILSSKKLLLSDSGFYLCAWDTGSGSRNEQFFGPGTRLTVL.